The source of this TCR beta chain is a study of early T cells in non-severe SARS-CoV-2 infection. Looking at the study overall: Sequenced bulk RNA came from whole blood that was unsorted, and chains were unpaired.

This clonotype appeared many times. Individually, cDNA molecules had unique molecular identifiers attached to them. TCRdb re-analysed the 5' RACE reads in MiXCR, keeping a single row per CDR3 protein. Of tens of thousands of distinct CDR3 sequences listed, about 4.5% are singletons. Trimming left V 7 bases short and J 2 bases short, with 11 bases between. The V gene's germline CDR1 is MDHEN and CDR2 SYDVKM. This CDR3 region has 14 residues. This clonotype was sampled from an adult who was a healthcare worker with PCR-confirmed SARS-CoV-2 infection or an uninfected control (not recorded which). Sequencing was carried out using whole blood. This chain uses TRBV28 with TRBJ2-2; unclear D gene. CDR3 protein: CASIRTPNTGELFF. CDR3 nucleotide sequence: TGTGCCAGCATAAGGACGCCCAACACCGGGGAGCTGTTTTTT.